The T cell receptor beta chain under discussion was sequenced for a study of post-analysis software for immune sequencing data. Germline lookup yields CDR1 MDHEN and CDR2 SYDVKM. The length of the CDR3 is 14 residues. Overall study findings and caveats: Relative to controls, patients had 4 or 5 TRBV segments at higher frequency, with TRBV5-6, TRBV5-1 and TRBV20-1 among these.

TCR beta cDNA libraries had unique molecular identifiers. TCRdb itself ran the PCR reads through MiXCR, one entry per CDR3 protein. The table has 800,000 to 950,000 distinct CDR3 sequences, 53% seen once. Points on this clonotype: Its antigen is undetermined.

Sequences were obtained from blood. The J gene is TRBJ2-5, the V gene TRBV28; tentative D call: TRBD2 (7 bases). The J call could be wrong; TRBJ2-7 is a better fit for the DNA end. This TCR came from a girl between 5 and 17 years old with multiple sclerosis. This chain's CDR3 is CASSSPGGAREQYF. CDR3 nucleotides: TGTGCCAGCAGCTCCCCTGGGGGGGCACGCGAGCAGTACTTC.